This section outlines one TCR beta chain sequence together with its context. The antigen it binds to is not known. Base qualities are missing; no much larger clone stands one base away. Including the terminal cysteine and phenylalanine, the CDR3 comprises 17 residues. Of all the DNA, just the CDR3 is kept, 51 bases in frame from base 1. Trimming takes 3 bases off V and 5 bases off J; junction bases not matched to a gene: 12. CDR1 and CDR2 are read off the germline V gene as MGHDK and SYGVNS. The cohort consisted of 600 to 700 healthy bone marrow donors. Cohort members were all nominally healthy when sampled, although unrecorded immune exposures were likely present. The donor tested CMV seropositive and was one of the 289 seropositive cohort members. Every donor gave a peripheral blood sample, and the peripheral blood mononuclear cells from that sample were used for TCR beta sequencing. Genomic DNA was extracted from the blood cell samples with the Qiagen DNeasy Blood Extraction Kit.

The entry originates in a study of cytomegalovirus exposure and HLA in healthy donors (TCRdb year 2017). Notes on the research overall: According to an earlier analysis of 587 of the donors, 150 million to 200 million T cells yielded 90 million to 130 million unique TCR beta sequences and approximately 300 Gb of sequence data. To predict cytomegalovirus infection status, the study brought together high-throughput TCR immunosequencing, statistical association of individual TCRs with disease status, and machine learning. Of the 300 to 500 genotyped donors, 65% to 90% were placed in the genetic ancestry cluster associated with self-reported Caucasian donors. An early release that covered approximately 600 HLA-typed donors contained approximately 300 gigabases of sequencing data and 65 million to 100 million unique TCR sequences. To decide whether each TCR beta V gene segment behaved as functional or pseudogenic, an earlier analysis of fewer than 750 of the donors relied on high-throughput TCR beta sequencing. Using immunosequencing, the study profiled T cell repertoires from 640 or so subjects and related those repertoires to cytomegalovirus serostatus. Roughly five DR-DQ haplotypes were handled as single units for association and clustering because linkage in the cohort was strong. Rather than drawing on any new phenotypic data, the later analysis identified candidate immune exposures from TCR beta sequences and the way those sequences occurred across donors. Besides the first cohort of 550 to 750 subjects, a separate validation cohort made up of some 110 different subjects was used. Among about 370 genotyped donors of the cohort, an average of about 240,000 unique TCR beta nucleotide sequences was sequenced per donor, of which about 18% were non-productive. Alongside the repertoire data, information on donor age, sex, ethnicity and CMV serostatus was compiled. Both class I and class II loci were covered by HLA typing, at four-digit resolution. A later analysis re-analyzed previously published TCR beta repertoires from 660 or so donors and added high-resolution HLA genotyping to study TCR occurrence patterns. Genome-wide SNP genotypes for about three fifths of the 666 donors were used in a later genetic analysis, which treated that subset as a discovery cohort. The number of typed donors differed by locus: roughly 620-630 for A, B, C, DRB1 and DQB1; 500 to 550 for DQA1; some 590 for DPA1; and roughly 470 for DPB1. The study was designed to test whether signatures of past pathogen exposure could be identified by cataloging public T cell receptors. All discovery cohort repertoires had been generated using a single sequencing platform.

Library prep was done by the immunoSEQ multiplex PCR assay. For the multiplex PCR, a mixture combining 60 forward primers for TCR Vbeta segments and 13 reverse primers for TCR Jbeta segments was used. A multiplex PCR assay on genomic DNA amplified the CDR3 region of rearranged TCR beta genes. On the Illumina HiSeq System, the amplified TCR beta libraries were sequenced as 87-base-pair reads. Processing in the source paper ran as follows. In a later analysis, 80 million or so unique TCR beta chains were counted across the roughly 670 repertoires, and about 9.9 million of these chains were shared by at least two donors. To remove PCR and sequencing errors, raw reads were error-corrected and collapsed into unique sequences using a nearest-neighbor algorithm that merged closely related sequences. V, D and J gene segments were assigned by aligning CDR3 sequences to IMGT reference sequences. For a sequence to be retained, at least a six-nucleotide match to both a V gene segment and a J gene segment was required. A rearrangement counted as productive if the CDR3 had no stop codons and remained in frame with V and J, and every other rearrangement counted as non-productive. Following IMGT convention, CDR3 was defined as the stretch from the second conserved V-encoded cysteine to the conserved J-encoded phenylalanine. In an earlier analysis of around 600 of the donors, sequences lacking an unambiguous match to a single V gene segment were excluded. An earlier analysis of over 450 of the donors classified V segments as functional when productive rearrangements were above 56.7% and as segregating when the standard deviation between donors was above 5%. A statistical classification framework was developed to diagnose cytomegalovirus status using the catalog of TCR beta chain sequences. A later analysis assigned V and J genes by comparing TCR nucleotide sequences with IMGT/GENE-DB human TR gene sequences. Using the TCRdist pipeline, a later analysis assigned CDR3 sequences along with most-parsimonious VDJ recombination scenarios. A later analysis defined each TCR beta chain by its CDR3 amino acid sequence plus V-gene family, and excluded reads lacking a unique V-gene family. In a later analysis, fewer than 650 highly shared, low-generation-probability nucleotide sequences were removed to address suspected cross-contamination and a sequencing artifact. For each public chain, a later analysis derived a clonal expansion index from normalized ranks of inferred template counts within each repertoire. In a later analysis, generation probabilities were computed with a VDJ recombination model fitted to out-of-frame rearrangements, and the resulting probabilities were checked against IGoR. In a later analysis, hypergeometric tests were used to score TCR-TCR, TCR-HLA and TCR-CMV co-occurrence, with a repertoire-size bias correction applied to TCR pairs. In a later analysis, false discovery rates were estimated by permuting HLA or CMV assignments 20 times. A later analysis grouped co-occurring TCRs with DBSCAN, adding TCRdist sequence similarity when clustering within HLA-allele-positive subsets. Co-occurrence clustering excluded repertoires with fewer than 30,000 or more than 120,000 public chains, plus five with anomalous nucleotide sharing. Drawn from immuneACCESS, this table holds only the in-frame rearrangements with V and J called that TCRdb kept. Clones are partly lost; checked studies trace under half to an unresolved V gene and leave the rest unexplained. V, J and clone size derive from that table, while D and trimming were established from the DNA sequence. Across this sample there are approximately 150,000 clones, with approximately 80% seen only once. The ten largest clones add up to around 6.6% of the sample.

Points the paper makes about the study in general: In a later analysis, several top co-occurrence clusters were reported to appear linked to parvovirus B19, influenza, CMV and Epstein-Barr virus. HLA typing was unavailable for some donors at each locus, so association tests used only the typed subset. Most TCR sequences were seen in very few donors, while some public TCRs were found in many individuals. A group of highly shared sequence variants was considered likely to be a technical artifact of the sequencing pipeline. In a later genetic analysis, fewer N-insertions in productive TCRs were reported among donors in an Asian-associated ancestry cluster than the roughly 640-donor mean. A few of the identified cytomegalovirus-associated TCR beta chains were confirmed in vitro to be specific for cytomegalovirus antigens. Linkage disequilibrium might explain the correlated functional status among segregating V segments, but an unknown experimental factor could not be excluded. According to a later analysis, most CMV-associated TCR beta chains appeared to be HLA-restricted, and the HLA associations seemed to be driven largely by CMV exposure. The classifier was reported to diagnose cytomegalovirus status with high specificity and sensitivity in both the original and validation cohorts. Strong co-occurrence of HLA alleles, especially DR and DQ, made assigning TCR associations to individual alleles difficult. Broadly in line with IMGT annotations, most TCR beta V segments showed up in productive rearrangements about 87% or about 30% of the time in an earlier analysis of 450 to 750 of the donors. This cohort had only TCR beta chains sequenced, and the lack of alpha or paired-chain data limited which features could be detected. According to a later analysis, TCR association rates differed among HLA loci, with DRB1 alleles showing the most associated TCRs and HLA-C alleles showing the fewest. A later genetic analysis associated a missense DCLRE1C variant with V-gene and J-gene trimming of TCR beta chains, and an independent cohort replicated the association. A further reported finding was that TCR beta sequences accurately predicted the HLA-A and HLA-B alleles for most subjects in the first cohort. A total of 150 to 200 TCR beta chains were listed by the study as associated with cytomegalovirus. The authors suggested that the approach could potentially be extended to other disease states and immunological phenotypes. Some IMGT-functional V segments, including TRBV6-2 and TRBV6-3, could not be told apart with the 87-base-pair reads, so those segments were excluded. A later analysis found that HLA-associated TCR beta chains were more clonally expanded and had lower generation probabilities than equally common non-associated chains. Presence/absence analyses assumed roughly uniform sequencing depth across donors, an assumption that may not hold. The earlier analysis of approximately 590 of the donors excluded seventeen rarely observed V segments, including chromosome 9 orphons, because counts were too low. At a false discovery rate of 0.05, a later analysis linked some 18,000 TCR beta sequences to specific HLA alleles. The only immune exposure information available for the cohort was CMV serostatus.

The sequence was obtained from a woman aged 40 to 50 in good health and CMV-seropositive. The sample was PBMCs. The chain is assembled from TRBV25-1 and TRBJ2-2; TRBD2 matches 7 bases in the middle. The CDR3 here reads CASSEAGAGQRTGELFF. The DNA sequence is as follows: TGTGCCAGCAGTGAGGCGGGAGCCGGGCAGCGGACCGGGGAGCTGTTTTTT.